The TCR beta chain under discussion was sequenced for a study of shared clonotypes between healthy human individuals (TCRdb year 2020). Some background on the complete study: The cohort included three men and a couple of women between 18 and 49 years of age. Per donor, leukapheresis produced somewhere between about 0.8 and 9 billion PBMCs. To estimate repertoire size and how much clonotypes are shared between individuals, the study performed deep sequencing of blood TCR repertoires from a few healthy adults. For each donor, CD4 naive and CD4 memory were each run on three plates, CD8 naive on two plates, and CD8 memory on one plate. Libraries were prepared and TCR repertoires were sequenced by different laboratories using diverse techniques, in order to increase sequencing depth and limit assay-specific biases.

Using the deep immunoSEQ assay, multiplex PCR amplified TCR CDR3 regions from genomic DNA. Extracted genomic DNA from each cell subset was spread evenly across all wells of several immunoSEQ 96-well plates, with each plate serving as a replicate. For sorted subsets, each replicate PCR was loaded with roughly 0.2 ug genomic DNA, equivalent to some 27,000 T cell genomes. The purified libraries were quantified using a Qubit 3.0 fluorometer, sized with a Bioanalyzer 2100, and then quantified again using the KAPA Library Quantification kit. Each immunoSEQ 96-well plate was sequenced on its own single-read 150-cycle Illumina NextSeq 550 flow cell. For the original study's pipeline: Because the immunoSEQ output included only junctional sequences and no quality scores, the filtering could not be the same as the filtering used for full-length reads. Sequences were annotated with PyIR, a Python wrapper for IgBLAST v1.9, using IMGT germline references to assign V/J genes and CDR3. Reads were filtered out if the reads had weak V/J assignments (E-value above 1e-6), no CDR3, stop codons, out-of-frame junctions, or ambiguous translated residues. V3J clonotypes were defined by identical inferred V gene, J gene, and CDR3 amino acid sequence. Percentage overlap between repertoires was computed as shared unique clonotypes divided by the size of the smaller repertoire. Repertoire richness was assessed with RTK rarefaction, the Chao1 estimator, and Recon v2.1 estimates of unobserved clonotypes. For all TCRbeta clonotypes obtained by the gDNA method from a handful of donors, generation probabilities were computed with OLGA. TCRdb took this table from immuneACCESS and kept in-frame rearrangements with V and J called. Such tables lack part of the clones; where checked against another copy, unresolved V genes explain under half of the gap, and the rest is unexplained. V, J and clone size reflect that table, while D and trimming were determined from the DNA. The sample table records 2 million to 2.5 million clones; around 93% of these occur just once. Approximately 0.39% of the sample belongs to the ten largest clones.

Counted from cysteine to phenylalanine, this CDR3 has 17 amino acids. Here the CDR3 DNA is all that survives: 51 bases in frame from base 1. The study at large found these results: Naive subsets generally had larger estimated clonotype richness than memory subsets. Even with the large sequencing depth, rarefaction of the sorted-subset datasets indicated that sequencing was incomplete. Pairwise subsampling indicated that sequencing depth was expected to affect the degree of clonotype sharing among donors. The small number of donors limited the genetic and exposure-history diversity represented. Roughly 5% of naive CD4, around 3.6% of naive CD8, approximately 2% of memory CD4, and over 0.35% of memory CD8 clonotypes were shared across several donors. Compared with non-shared clonotypes, clonotypes shared by all four sorted-subset donors had higher generation probabilities. Sampling was limited to blood, and TCR repertoires in tissue likely differ from TCR repertoires in blood.

Donors were healthy HIV-negative adults with no recently reported acute infections or vaccinations. Every donor was a Caucasian adult residing in Nashville, Tennessee, USA. CD4+ T cells were enriched through magnetic negative selection, after which naive cells were positively selected on CD45RA and the remaining negative fraction served as the memory subset. After blood collection by leukapheresis, PBMCs were isolated using Ficoll-Histopaque density gradient centrifugation and then cryopreserved in the vapor phase of liquid nitrogen. Analytical flow cytometry was used to check the purity and quantity of each magnetically sorted T cell population. Each sorted fraction had its genomic DNA isolated and then quantified by UV absorbance on a Nanodrop 2000c. On this clone: This receptor's antigen is unknown. Base-call qualities are not available, and no considerably larger clone is one nucleotide away.

Sequencing was done on a sample of naive CD4+ T cells from PBMCs. The cell subset or site label for this specimen denotes: CD45RA+ positively selected. Recombination connected TRBV21-1 to TRBJ1-5. TRBV21-1 constitutes a pseudogene. This clonotype was sampled from a man younger than 35 in good health. Some clones in this sample may be carry-over from other donors' samples. The DNA sequence is as follows: TGTGCCAGCAGCACACACAAGGAGAAAGTAAGGTATCAGCCCCAGCATTTT. Its protein product is CASSTHKEKVRYQPQHF.